A single sample is the source of the 18 T cell receptor beta chains below, sequenced in a study of blood T cell repertoires in COVID-19. Assay used: immunoSEQ multiplex PCR; TCRdb lists only in-frame clones, some missing. In the table there are under 55,000 clones, about nine tenths of which are singletons. Sample: peripheral blood. All receptors derive from a human donor in a cohort sampled during active COVID-19.

This rearrangement joins TRBV19 to TRBJ2-7; possible D gene TRBD1, 5 bases. The CDR3 has 15 amino acids. Germline V gene lookup returns CDR1 LNHDA and CDR2 SQIVND (reference sequence). Trimming left V 5 bases short and J 2 bases short, with 16 bases between. The CDR3 sequence: CASSPGAQVPYEQYF. DNA for the CDR3: TGTGCCAGTAGTCCCGGAGCACAGGTGCCCTACGAGCAGTACTTC.

The chain has TRBV10-3 and TRBJ1-6; weak D call: TRBD1 (6 bases). The length of the CDR3 is 15 residues. Looked up from germline, CDR1 is ENHRY and CDR2 is SYGVKD. Trimming took 4 bases from V and 4 from J, leaving 11 bases between them. CDR3 residues: CAISAGGQYNSPLHF. DNA of the CDR3: TGTGCCATCAGTGCGGGGGGGCAATATAATTCACCCCTCCACTTT.

The gene calls are TRBV11-3 and TRBJ2-1; D is possibly TRBD2 (6 bases). Germline CDR1 and CDR2: SGHNT and YENEEA. Trimming pared 5 bases from V and 9 bases from J, leaving 8 bases between. The CDR3 covers 11 residues. CDR3 amino acids: CASSHGGEQFF. The CDR3 nucleotides read TGTGCCAGCAGCCACGGGGGTGAGCAGTTCTTC.

The gene calls are TRBV19 and TRBJ2-2; unclear D gene. Trimming shortened V by 0 bases and J by 3 bases, and 8 bases separated the two germline ends. Germline lookup yields CDR1 LNHDA and CDR2 SQIVND (reference sequence). The CDR3 is made up of 15 amino acids. CDR3 sequence reads: CASSIEARYTGELFF. As DNA, the CDR3 is TGTGCCAGTAGTATAGAGGCCAGGTACACCGGGGAGCTGTTTTTT.

This chain uses TRBV19 with TRBJ1-3; 9 bases map to TRBD1. The CDR3 runs 17 residues. Looked up from germline, CDR1 is LNHDA and CDR2 is SQIVND (reference sequence). The V segment lost 4 bases and the J segment 1 base; nucleotides outside the gene matches: 8. Here the CDR3 reads CASSTRTGEGSGNTIYF. The CDR3 DNA is TGTGCCAGTAGTACAAGGACAGGGGAAGGATCTGGAAACACCATATATTTT.

The V gene is TRBV5-1, the J gene TRBJ1-1; D is undetermined. V gave up 2 bases and J gave up 3 bases, with 8 bases separating them. From germline, CDR1 is SGHRS and CDR2 YFSETQ. The CDR3 sequence is 13 residues long. The CDR3 DNA sequence: TGCGCCAGCAGCTTACTTGCGTACACTGAAGCTTTCTTT. As protein: CASSLLAYTEAFF.

CDR3: CASSHGTSGEETQYF. The CDR3 DNA follows: TGCGCCAGCAGCCACGGGACTAGCGGGGAAGAGACCCAGTACTTC. This sequence joins TRBV5-1 and TRBJ2-5, with TRBD2 matching 13 bases. Germline CDR1 is SGHRS and CDR2 is YFSETQ. V shed 4 bases, J shed 3 bases, and the junction held 3 bases outside the gene matches. The CDR3 runs to 15 residues.

The chain recombines TRBV7-2 with TRBJ2-1, with 8 positions matching TRBD1. Germline V gene lookup returns CDR1 SGHTA and CDR2 FQGNSA. The V and J ends lost 1 base and 7 bases, in that order; junction bases with no gene match: 9. The CDR3 runs 16 residues. CDR3 region: CASSLVGGQADNEQFF. The CDR3 DNA reads as TGTGCCAGCAGCTTAGTTGGGGGACAGGCCGATAATGAGCAGTTCTTC.

J is TRBJ2-7 and V is TRBV6-2 or TRBV6-3; TRBD2 aligns across 12 bases. Germline CDR1 and CDR2: MNHEY and SVGEGT. V lost 5 bases and J lost 5; bases outside the gene matches: 10. This CDR3 is 16 amino acids long. The CDR3 spells CASSPISGLAGNEQYF. The CDR3 DNA sequence: TGTGCCAGCAGTCCCATCTCGGGACTAGCGGGTAACGAGCAGTACTTC.

DNA for the CDR3: TGTGCCAGCAGCTCGGGACTAGCCGGGGAGCTGTTTTTT. Encoded protein: CASSSGLAGELFF. This chain links TRBV7-2 with TRBJ2-2; TRBD2 aligns across 8 bases. V lost 4 bases, J lost 6 bases, and 1 base stayed unmatched. CDR3 size: 13 residues. The germline V gene has CDR1 SGHTA and CDR2 FQGNSA.

V is TRBV4-3 and J is TRBJ2-1; D is uncertain. CDR3 length equals 15 residues. Looked up from germline, CDR1 is LGHNA and CDR2 is YSLEER. Trimming shortened V by 1 base and J by 9 bases, and 16 bases separated the two germline ends. CDR3 protein: CASSQGRRALGEQFF. The DNA of the CDR3 is TGCGCCAGCAGCCAAGGCCGGAGAGCTCTGGGTGAGCAGTTCTTC.

J is TRBJ1-2 and V is TRBV21-1. TRBV21-1 is flagged as a pseudogene. This CDR3 is 16 amino acids long. The CDR3 DNA is TGTGCCAGCAGCAAAGTCCGGGAAGTGGGATTTAGAGCCTACACCTTC. Protein product: CASSKVREVGFRAYTF.

The V and J genes are TRBV4-3 and TRBJ2-5; no definite D call. Germline V gene data show CDR1 as LGHNA and CDR2 as YSLEER. The CDR3 is 12 residues long. The V and J ends lost 0 bases and 7 bases respectively, with 6 bases between them. CDR3 amino acids: CASSQDGGTQYF. The CDR3 DNA reads TGCGCCAGCAGCCAAGATGGCGGGACCCAGTACTTC.

This clone turned up a few times. The chain couples TRBV4-3 to TRBJ2-1; D remains ambiguous. CDR1 is LGHNA, CDR2 YSLEER, per germline. The CDR3 extends over 18 amino acids. Trimming shortened V by 2 bases and J by 0 bases, and 17 bases separated the two germline ends. CDR3 nucleotides: TGCGCCAGCAGCCAAAGATGGATCAGGTTTAGCTCCTACAATGAGCAGTTCTTC. Its translation: CASSQRWIRFSSYNEQFF.

This clone is labeled as medium-sized. V and J are TRBV2 and TRBJ1-2; no clear D gene. Germline assignment: CDR1 SNHLY and CDR2 FYNNEI. CDR3 size: 14 residues. Trimming cost V 7 bases and J 6 bases, with 18 bases left between them. The CDR3 DNA sequence: TGTGCCAGCACCGGAGACGGACGGGAGAATGGCTACACCTTC. This codes for CASTGDGRENGYTF.

This clone was seen only once. The chain combines TRBV6-4 with TRBJ2-2; 11 positions agree with TRBD2. The CDR3 is made up of 15 amino acids. CDR1 and CDR2 from the germline V gene are MRHNA and SNTAGT. V gave up 3 bases and J gave up 4 bases; unmatched junction bases: 1. In DNA, the CDR3 is TGTGCCAGCAGTGAAACTAGCGGGGGCACCGGGGAGCTGTTTTTT. This gives the protein CASSETSGGTGELFF.

This clone was counted between two and nine times. This sequence joins TRBV7-2 and TRBJ2-7, with a possible D match to TRBD2 (6 bases). The germline V gene has CDR1 SGHTA and CDR2 FQGNSA. The CDR3 runs 13 residues. The V gene lost 6 bases and the J gene lost 2 bases, with 11 bases spanning the gap. As DNA, the CDR3 is TGTGCCAGCAGGGCCCCGGGAGCCTACGAGCAGTACTTC. It is translated as CASRAPGAYEQYF.

The chain joins TRBV7-2 to TRBJ2-5, with no clear D. V lost 1 base to trimming and J lost 2 bases, with 11 bases between them. The CDR3 runs to 15 residues. Germline CDR1 SGHTA, CDR2 FQGNSA. CDR3 bases: TGTGCCAGCAGCTTAGACAGAGCCCTTCAAGAGACCCAGTACTTC. Protein: CASSLDRALQETQYF.